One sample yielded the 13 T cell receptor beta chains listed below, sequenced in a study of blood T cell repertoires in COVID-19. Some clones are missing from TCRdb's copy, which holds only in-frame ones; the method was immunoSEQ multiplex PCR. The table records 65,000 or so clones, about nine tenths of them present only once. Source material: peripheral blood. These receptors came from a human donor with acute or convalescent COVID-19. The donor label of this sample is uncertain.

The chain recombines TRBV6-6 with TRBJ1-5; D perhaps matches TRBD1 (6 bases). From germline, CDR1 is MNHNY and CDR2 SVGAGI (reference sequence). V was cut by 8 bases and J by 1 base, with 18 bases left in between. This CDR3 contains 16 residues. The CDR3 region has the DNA TGTGCCAGCTATCCCCCAGGGGCGCGAAGCAATCAGCCCCAGCATTTT. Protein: CASYPPGARSNQPQHF.

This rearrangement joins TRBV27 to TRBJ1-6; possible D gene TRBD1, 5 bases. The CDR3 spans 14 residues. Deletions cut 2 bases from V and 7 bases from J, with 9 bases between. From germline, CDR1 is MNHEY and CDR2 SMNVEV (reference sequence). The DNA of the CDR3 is TGTGCCAGCAGTTTACCGTCAGGGAATTCACCCCTCCACTTT. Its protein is CASSLPSGNSPLHF.

The CDR3 protein is CASSPQQGPGETQYF. The CDR3 nucleotides are TGTGCCAGCTCACCACAACAGGGGCCAGGAGAGACCCAGTACTTC. The chain uses TRBV18 and TRBJ2-5; 7 positions match TRBD1. The CDR3 is 15 residues long. Germline trimming cut 1 base from V and 4 bases from J; bases unmatched to any gene: 6. Germline V gives CDR1 KGHSH, CDR2 LQKENI.

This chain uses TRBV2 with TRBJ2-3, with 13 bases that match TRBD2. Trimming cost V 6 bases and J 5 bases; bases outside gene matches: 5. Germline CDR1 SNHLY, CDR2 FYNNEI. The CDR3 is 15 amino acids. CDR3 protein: CASRELAGGGDTQYF. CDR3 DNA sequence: TGTGCCAGCAGGGAACTAGCGGGAGGGGGAGATACGCAGTATTTT.

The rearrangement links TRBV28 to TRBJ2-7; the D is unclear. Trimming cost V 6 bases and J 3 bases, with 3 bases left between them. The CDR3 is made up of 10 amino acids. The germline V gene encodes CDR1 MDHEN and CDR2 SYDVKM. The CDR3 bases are TGTGCCAGCAGCCGCTACGAGCAGTACTTC. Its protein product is CASSRYEQYF.

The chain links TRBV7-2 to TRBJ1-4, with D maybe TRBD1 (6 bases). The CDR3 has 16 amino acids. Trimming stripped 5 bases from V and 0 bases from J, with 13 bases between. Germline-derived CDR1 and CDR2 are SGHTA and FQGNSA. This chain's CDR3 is CASSLDRIATNEKLFF. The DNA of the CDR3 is TGTGCCAGCAGCCTCGACAGGATTGCAACTAATGAAAAACTGTTTTTT.

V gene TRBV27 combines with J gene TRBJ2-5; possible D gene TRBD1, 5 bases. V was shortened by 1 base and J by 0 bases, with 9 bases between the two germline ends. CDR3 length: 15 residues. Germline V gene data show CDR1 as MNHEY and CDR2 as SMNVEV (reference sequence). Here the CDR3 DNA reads TGTGCCAGCAGTTTATGGGGCGGCCACCAAGAGACCCAGTACTTC. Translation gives CASSLWGGHQETQYF.

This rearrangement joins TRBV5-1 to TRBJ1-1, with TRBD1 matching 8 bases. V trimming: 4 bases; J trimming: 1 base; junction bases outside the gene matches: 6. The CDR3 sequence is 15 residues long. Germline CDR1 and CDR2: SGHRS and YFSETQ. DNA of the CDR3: TGCGCCAGCAGCAAGACCGGGACAGGGAACACTGAAGCTTTCTTT. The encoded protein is CASSKTGTGNTEAFF. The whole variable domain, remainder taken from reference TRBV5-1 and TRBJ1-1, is KAGVTQTPRYLIKTRGQQVTLSCSPISGHRSVSWYQQTPGQGLQFLFEYFSETQRNKGNFPGRFSGRQFSNSRSEMNVSTLELGDSALYLCASSKTGTGNTEAFFGQGTRLTVV.

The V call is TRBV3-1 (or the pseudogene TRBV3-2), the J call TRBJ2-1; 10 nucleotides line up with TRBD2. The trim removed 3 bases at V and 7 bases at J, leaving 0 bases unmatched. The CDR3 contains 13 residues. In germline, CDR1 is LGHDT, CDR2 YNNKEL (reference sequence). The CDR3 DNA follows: TGTGCCAGCAGCCAGGGACTAGCGAATGAGCAGTTCTTC. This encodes CASSQGLANEQFF.

The CDR3 DNA follows: TGTGCCAGCAGCTTGGTGACAGGGACGAACACCGGGGAGCTGTTTTTT. Translating it yields CASSLVTGTNTGELFF. This chain links TRBV5-6 with TRBJ2-2; 7 positions agree with TRBD1. Per germline, CDR1 SGHDT and CDR2 YYEEEE. The CDR3 covers 16 residues. J was trimmed by 0 bases and V by 0 bases; bases with no gene match: 2.

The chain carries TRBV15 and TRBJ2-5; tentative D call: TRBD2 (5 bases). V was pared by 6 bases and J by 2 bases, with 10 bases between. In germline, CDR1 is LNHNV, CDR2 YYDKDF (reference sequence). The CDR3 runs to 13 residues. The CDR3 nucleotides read TGTGCCACCAGGGGAGCCTATCAAGAGACCCAGTACTTC. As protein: CATRGAYQETQYF. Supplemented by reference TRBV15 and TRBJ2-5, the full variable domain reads DAMVIQNPRYQVTQFGKPVTLSCSQTLNHNVMYWYQQKSSQAPKLLFHYYDKDFNNEADTPDNFQSRRPNTSFCFLDIRSPGLGDTAMYLCATRGAYQETQYFGPGTRLLVL.

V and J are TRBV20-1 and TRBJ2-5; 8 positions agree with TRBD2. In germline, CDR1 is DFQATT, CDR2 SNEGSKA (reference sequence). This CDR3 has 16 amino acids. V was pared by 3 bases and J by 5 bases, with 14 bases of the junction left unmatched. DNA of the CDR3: TGCAGTGCTAGTAGCCCCGGGAGGGTAGCGGCGGAGACCCAGTACTTC. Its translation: CSASSPGRVAAETQYF.

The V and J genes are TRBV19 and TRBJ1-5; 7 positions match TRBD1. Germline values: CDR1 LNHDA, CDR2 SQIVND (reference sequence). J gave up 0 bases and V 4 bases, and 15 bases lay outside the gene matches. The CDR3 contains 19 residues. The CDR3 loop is CASSSRDSISGNSNQPQHF. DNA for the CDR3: TGTGCCAGTAGTAGCCGGGACAGTATCTCCGGGAATAGCAATCAGCCCCAGCATTTT.